This is a list of T cell receptor beta chains from one sample in a study of cytomegalovirus exposure and HLA in healthy donors. TCRdb's table, derived via immunoSEQ multiplex PCR, lists solely in-frame clones and lacks some. The sample yields about 43,000 clones, roughly 63% seen once. Specimen: PBMCs. All receptors come from a man aged 60 to 75 in good health and CMV-seropositive. CDR3s include the opening cysteine and the closing phenylalanine or tryptophan. A D gene is named only where the DNA matches it firmly. The size field is filled for only some rows; it gives once, few, many or a size class.

d_call j_call v_call clone_size cdr3_nt cdr3_aa
- TRBJ1-5 TRBV2 - TGTGCCAGCAGTGACGGAAGAGGAAATCAGCCCCAGCATTTT CASSDGRGNQPQHF
TRBD2 TRBJ2-1 TRBV6-1 - TGTGCCAGCAGTGACCCCCTCGGGGGACTAGCGGGAGTGGATGAGCAGTTCTTC CASSDPLGGLAGVDEQFF
TRBD1 TRBJ2-1 TRBV7-9 - TGTGCCAGCAGCCAACCCACAGGGGGCAGCTACAATGAGCAGTTCTTC CASSQPTGGSYNEQFF
TRBD2 TRBJ2-2 TRBV30 - TGTGCCTGGAGTGTTGGTTGGGGAGCGGGAGGTGGGGAGCTGTTTTTT CAWSVGWGAGGGELFF
- TRBJ2-7 TRBV6-1 - TGTGCCAGCGAGGCCAGAGCCCCCGAGCAGTACTTC CASEARAPEQYF
TRBD1 TRBJ2-1 TRBV18 - TGTGCCAGCTCACTGGGACAGGGGAGATACAATGAGCAGTTCTTC CASSLGQGRYNEQFF
TRBD1 TRBJ1-5 TRBV13 - TGTGCCAGCAGCCTGACAGGGGACCAGCCCCAGCATTTT CASSLTGDQPQHF
TRBD2 TRBJ2-1 TRBV25-1 - TGTGCCAGCAGTGTACTAGCGGGAGTATCCTACAATGAGCAGTTCTTC CASSVLAGVSYNEQFF
TRBD1 TRBJ2-5 TRBV7-3 few TGTGCCAGCAGCTTAATGGGACAGAAAGAGACCCAGTACTTC CASSLMGQKETQYF
- TRBJ1-5 TRBV28 - TGTGCCAGCAGTTCACCCGGGAGGCTGAGGCAGCCCCAGCATTTT CASSSPGRLRQPQHF
TRBD2 TRBJ2-7 TRBV7-2 - TGTGCCAGCAGCCACCACCTAGCGGGGGGCTACGAGCAGTACTTC CASSHHLAGGYEQYF
TRBD2 TRBJ2-7 TRBV5-4 - TGTGCCAGCAGCTTGGACGGGACTAGCGGGACAGGGTACTTC CASSLDGTSGTGYF
- TRBJ1-2 TRBV25-1 medium-sized TGTGCCAGCACGTCGGAGGGTTCCGGCTTC CASTSEGSGF
- TRBJ2-2 TRBV5-6 - TGTGCCAGCAGCTTGGCAGGCAGCCCGGTAGGGAACACCGGGGAGCTGTTTTTT CASSLAGSPVGNTGELFF
- TRBJ2-1 TRBV4-1 - TGCGCCAGCAGCCAAGACCGAATCTCCGGGCAGTTCTTC CASSQDRISGQFF
TRBD1 TRBJ1-5 TRBV6-1 few TGTGCCAGCAGTGTCCCGGGACAGATGAATCAGCCCCAGCATTTT CASSVPGQMNQPQHF
TRBD2 TRBJ2-7 TRBV7-2 few TGTGCCAGCAGCTTGTTAAGCGGGAGGGCGAGTTACGAGCAGTACTTC CASSLLSGRASYEQYF
TRBD2 TRBJ2-7 TRBV7-7 - TGTGCTAGCAGCTTAACTACGGGAGGGCCCGAGGGCATGATTTCTAACTCCTACGAGCAGTACTTC CASSLTTGGPEGMISNSYEQYF
- TRBJ2-7 TRBV6-5 - TGTGCCAGCAGTTGGGAACTAGGTTCCTACGAGCAGTACTTC CASSWELGSYEQYF
- TRBJ1-5 TRBV7-9 - TGTGCCAGCACCTCTGGGCGCAATCAGCCCCAGCATTTT CASTSGRNQPQHF
- TRBJ1-5 TRBV29-1 - TGCAGCGTTGCCAGGGGTATAGGTCAGCCCCAGCATTTT CSVARGIGQPQHF
- TRBJ1-5 TRBV6-4 few TGTGCCAGCAGTGGGGTAGGGGATAGCAATCAGCCCCAGCATTTT CASSGVGDSNQPQHF
- TRBJ2-3 TRBV5-1 few TGCGCCAGCAGCCTCGGGAGCAGCACAGATACGCAGTATTTT CASSLGSSTDTQYF
TRBD1 TRBJ2-3 TRBV2 - TGTGCCAGCACGAGGGGTAGGGGGCAAGATACGCAGTATTTT CASTRGRGQDTQYF
- TRBJ2-3 TRBV7-9 - TGTGCCAGCAGCCGGACCTCCGGGGTCACAGATACGCAGTATTTT CASSRTSGVTDTQYF
TRBD2 TRBJ2-5 TRBV7-9 - TGTGCCAGCAGCGATACCGGGACTAGCGGTAAAGAGACCCAGTACTTC CASSDTGTSGKETQYF
TRBD2 TRBJ2-2 TRBV7-3 few TGTGCCAGCAGCTTAAGCAGCGGGAGGGCTCACGGGGAGCTGTTTTTT CASSLSSGRAHGELFF
TRBD2 TRBJ2-2 TRBV14 - TGTGCCAGCAGCCAAGATAGCCTAGCGGCTCACGGAGGGGCCGGGGAGCTGTTTTTT CASSQDSLAAHGGAGELFF
- TRBJ2-6 TRBV23-1 - TGCGCCAGCGGAGGGGGGGCCGGGTCTTCCGGGGCCAACGTCCTGACTTTC CASGGGAGSSGANVLTF
TRBD1 TRBJ2-7 TRBV12-5 - TGTGCTAGTGGTTTGGGAAGACAGGGGTACGAGCAGTACTTC CASGLGRQGYEQYF
TRBD1 TRBJ2-2 TRBV7-3 few TGTGCCAGCAGCCGACAGGGGACCGGGGAGCTGTTTTTT CASSRQGTGELFF
TRBD1 TRBJ2-3 TRBV7-9 - TGTGCCAGCAGTCTCGGACAGGGAAGCACAGATACGCAGTATTTT CASSLGQGSTDTQYF
TRBD1 TRBJ1-5 TRBV5-1 - TGCGCCAGCAGCCCCACAGGGGGGAATCAGCCCCAGCATTTT CASSPTGGNQPQHF
TRBD1 TRBJ1-2 TRBV4-1 few TGCGCCAGCAGCCACAGGGACAGGGGATATTATGGCTACACCTTC CASSHRDRGYYGYTF
- TRBJ2-3 TRBV5-6 few TGTGCCAGCAGCCCAAGAAACCGGGTCCCGGGAACAGATACGCAGTATTTT CASSPRNRVPGTDTQYF
- TRBJ2-5 TRBV6-6 once TGTGCCAGCAGAGCCTTTATGGAGACCCAGTACTTC CASRAFMETQYF
TRBD1 TRBJ1-4 TRBV25-1 - TGTGCCAGCAACCAGGGGGGTGAAAAACTGTTTTTT CASNQGGEKLFF
TRBD2 TRBJ2-3 TRBV9 once TGTGCCAGCAGCTTTTCCCTAGCGGAAGATACGCAGTATTTT CASSFSLAEDTQYF
- TRBJ1-1 TRBV29-1 - TGCAGCGCCTCACAGGGTTTTAAGACTGAAGCTTTCTTT CSASQGFKTEAFF
TRBD1 TRBJ1-2 TRBV5-6 few TGTGCCAGCAGCCAGCGACAGGGGACCGGAGGCTACACCTTC CASSQRQGTGGYTF
TRBD2 TRBJ2-1 TRBV2 - TGTGCCAGCAGAGCCTCCGGTCTAGCGGGTTACTACAATGAGCAGTTCTTC CASRASGLAGYYNEQFF
- TRBJ1-1 TRBV6-5 - TGTGCCAGCAGTTCCCGATCACGGGGTGAAGCTTTCTTT CASSSRSRGEAFF
TRBD2 TRBJ2-5 TRBV29-1 - TGCAGCTCTGGTGGGACTAGCGGGAGAGGAGAGACCCAGTACTTC CSSGGTSGRGETQYF
TRBD2 TRBJ2-7 TRBV9 - TGTGCCAGCAGCCCAGGACTAGTCTACGAGCAGTACTTC CASSPGLVYEQYF
TRBD1 TRBJ2-5 TRBV10-1 - TGCGCCAGCAGTGCAGGACAGGCCCACCCTGGGCAAGAGACCCAGTACTTC CASSAGQAHPGQETQYF
TRBD1 TRBJ1-6 TRBV6-5 - TGTGCCAGCAAAGAGGACAGGGTGAATTCACCCCTCCACTTT CASKEDRVNSPLHF
- TRBJ2-5 TRBV4-1 - TGCGCCAGCAGCCAAGAACCTGTAGTGGGGCACGAGACCCAGTACTTC CASSQEPVVGHETQYF
TRBD1 TRBJ2-1 TRBV5-4 - TGTGCCAGCAGCCCCCGGGACAGGGTTTACAATGAGCAGTTCTTC CASSPRDRVYNEQFF
TRBD1 TRBJ1-1 TRBV4-3 - TGCGCCAGCAGCCAAGAAGCGGGCAGGGGGTCGACTGGGGCTTTCTTT CASSQEAGRGSTGAFF
TRBD1 TRBJ1-1 TRBV5-1 - TGCGCCAGCAGCCCGGGGTTAGGGACAGGGAAGGATACTGAAGCTTTCTTT CASSPGLGTGKDTEAFF
- TRBJ1-1 TRBV30 - TGTGCCTGGAGTTCGAGCCGAGGTTTGGGCACTGAAGCTTTCTTT CAWSSSRGLGTEAFF
TRBD2 TRBJ2-3 TRBV7-2 few TGTGCCAGCAGCTTATTGGCGGGAGGGCAAACAGATACGCAGTATTTT CASSLLAGGQTDTQYF
TRBD1 TRBJ2-5 TRBV4-1 - TGCGCCAGCAGCCCACAAAGACAGGGATCCCGAGAGACCCAGTACTTC CASSPQRQGSRETQYF